The T cell receptor (beta chain) described here comes from a study of immune cell composition in non-small cell lung cancer. Broader study findings: Clones >0.5% enriched in tumour were rarer in adenocarcinoma (around 35%) than squamous (about 80%).

Worth noting for this clone: What it binds is unknown.

V lost 0 bases, J lost 2 bases, and 8 bases lay in between. The CDR3 length is 14 residues. Germline V gives CDR1 LNHNV, CDR2 YYDKDF (reference sequence). Data came from immunoSEQ multiplex PCR; TCRdb stores just in-frame clones and leaves some out. The sample carries more than 15,000 clones, just over 75% recorded once. Normal lung sampling was at least 3 cm from the tumour, as distant as possible. These same records also appear under a second study, on CD4 T cells in lung cancer. That study adds: Possibly, some blood-derived responses are in vitro primed naive T cells.

The rearrangement uses TRBV15 and TRBJ2-7, with D tentatively TRBD2 (7 bases). The TCR comes from a human donor with non-small cell lung cancer. Sequenced: non-adjacent lung tissue. The CDR3: CATSRDGGPYEQYF. The CDR3 region has the DNA TGTGCCACCAGCAGAGACGGGGGGCCCTACGAGCAGTACTTC.